The rows below give T cell receptor beta chains drawn from one sample of a study of identical twins. TCRdb redid the calling of the 5' RACE reads with MiXCR, one entry per CDR3 protein. The table has 700,000 or so distinct CDR3 sequences, 8.5% to 9% seen once. The sample was also linked to a second study, of yellow fever vaccine responses in identical twins.

Sequencing used PBMCs. The receptors originated from a woman aged 18-30 years in good health. Each CDR3 is given with its conserved first and last residue. A D gene is named only where the DNA matches it firmly. The size entry is marked missing in some rows and otherwise reads once, few, many or a size class.

cdr3_nt,cdr3_aa,j_call,v_call,d_call,clone_size
TGTGCCAGCTCACCCTCGACTGCAGCGGGACGTACGTACGAGCAGTACTTC,CASSPSTAAGRTYEQYF,TRBJ2-7,TRBV18,TRBD2,once
TGTGCCAGCATAGGGGGTCAGACTGGGGCCAACGTCCTGACTTTC,CASIGGQTGANVLTF,TRBJ2-6,TRBV6-1,.,few
TGTGCCAGCAGCTTGGCGAGGGGGGAAGATACGCAGTATTTT,CASSLARGEDTQYF,TRBJ2-3,TRBV11-2,.,few
TGTGCCAGCAGCACTAGGACTAGCGGGGAACGTAGCTACGAGCAGTACTTC,CASSTRTSGERSYEQYF,TRBJ2-7,TRBV5-5,TRBD2,many
TGCAGTGCTAGAGATCACGGGGTCAGCACAGATACGCAGTATTTT,CSARDHGVSTDTQYF,TRBJ2-3,TRBV20-1,.,.
TGTGCCAGCAGCCCTAGGGGAATTAGACAGGGCCCGAGACAAGAGACCCAGTACTTC,CASSPRGIRQGPRQETQYF,TRBJ2-5,TRBV11-1,TRBD1,.
TGTGCCAGCAGTTACTCTTGGGGATCCTACGAGCAGTACTTC,CASSYSWGSYEQYF,TRBJ2-7,TRBV6-2/TRBV6-3,.,.
TGCGCCAGCAGCCCGGGACAGAATTTTCAGCCCCAGCATTTT,CASSPGQNFQPQHF,TRBJ1-5,TRBV5-1,TRBD1,many
TGTGCCAGCAGTTTATCCCTCTTGGTAGCGGGAGTGCCAGATACGCAGTATTTT,CASSLSLLVAGVPDTQYF,TRBJ2-3,TRBV28,TRBD2,few
TGTGCCAGCAGCTTAGGACCCTACAGGGATCAGCCCCAGCATTTT,CASSLGPYRDQPQHF,TRBJ1-5,TRBV7-2,.,many
TGTGCCAGCAGTTTATCTGGAGGGGGCCGCCCCTACGAGCAGTACTTC,CASSLSGGGRPYEQYF,TRBJ2-7,TRBV27,.,.
TGCGCCAGCAGCCAAGCAGGGGATGAGCAGTTCTTC,CASSQAGDEQFF,TRBJ2-1,TRBV4-1,.,few
TGCGCCAGCAGCGCGCTAGGACAGTCCTATGGCTACACCTTC,CASSALGQSYGYTF,TRBJ1-2,TRBV5-1,.,.
TGTGCCAGCAGTTACTCGGGCGGGGGTTCTTTCCCTAACGAGCAGTACTTC,CASSYSGGGSFPNEQYF,TRBJ2-7,TRBV6-5,TRBD2,few
TGCAGTGCGGTACAGGGATTAGGGGAGCTGTTTTTT,CSAVQGLGELFF,TRBJ2-2,TRBV20-1,.,few
TGTGCCAGCAGTGTGGACCGGTTGACAACTAATGAAAAACTGTTTTTT,CASSVDRLTTNEKLFF,TRBJ1-4,TRBV2,.,many
TGTGCCAGCTCCCGACGGCAGGAATACAATGAGCAGTTCTTC,CASSRRQEYNEQFF,TRBJ2-1,TRBV18,.,many
TGTGCCTGGAAAGAGGTCACTGAAGCTTTCTTT,CAWKEVTEAFF,TRBJ1-1,TRBV30,.,.
TGTGCCATCAGTGAGAGTTTTGGAACAGGGGGCGCGACCGGGGAGCTGTTTTTT,CAISESFGTGGATGELFF,TRBJ2-2,TRBV10-3,TRBD1,few
TGTGCCAGCAGCCCCGGTGGGGGGCGCAGAAATGAGCAGTTCTTC,CASSPGGGRRNEQFF,TRBJ2-1,TRBV11-2,.,.
TGTGCCAGCAGCCACACTGGGGGAACCTACGAGCAGTACTTC,CASSHTGGTYEQYF,TRBJ2-7,TRBV4-2,.,few
TGCAGTGCCCAATCCATACCTAAAACCCAAGAGACCCAGTACTTC,CSAQSIPKTQETQYF,TRBJ2-5,TRBV20-1,.,few
TGCAGTGCTAGGTGGGTGAGCGAGCCCCAGCATTTT,CSARWVSEPQHF,TRBJ1-5,TRBV20-1,.,.
TGTGCCAGCATGTTCGACGAGCAGTACTTC,CASMFDEQYF,TRBJ2-7,TRBV2,.,.